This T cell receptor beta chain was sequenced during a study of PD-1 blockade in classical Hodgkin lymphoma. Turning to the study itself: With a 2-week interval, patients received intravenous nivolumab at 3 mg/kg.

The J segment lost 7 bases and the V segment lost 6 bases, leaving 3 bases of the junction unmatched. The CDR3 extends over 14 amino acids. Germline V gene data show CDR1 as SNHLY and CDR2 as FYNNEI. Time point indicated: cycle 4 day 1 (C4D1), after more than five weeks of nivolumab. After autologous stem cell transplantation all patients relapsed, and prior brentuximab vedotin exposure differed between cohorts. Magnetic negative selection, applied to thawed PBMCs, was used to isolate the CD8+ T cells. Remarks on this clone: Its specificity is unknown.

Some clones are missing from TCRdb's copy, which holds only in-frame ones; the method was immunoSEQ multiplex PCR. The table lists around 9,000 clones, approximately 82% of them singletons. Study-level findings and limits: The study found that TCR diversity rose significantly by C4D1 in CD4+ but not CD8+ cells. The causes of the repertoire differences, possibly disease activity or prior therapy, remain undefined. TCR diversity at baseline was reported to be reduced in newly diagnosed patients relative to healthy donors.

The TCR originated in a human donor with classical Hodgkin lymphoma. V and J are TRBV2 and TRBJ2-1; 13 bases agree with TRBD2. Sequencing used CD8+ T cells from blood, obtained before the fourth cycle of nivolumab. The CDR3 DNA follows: TGTGCCAGCAGCTCACTAGCGGGAGGGAATGAGCAGTTCTTC. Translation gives CASSSLAGGNEQFF.